The 31 T cell receptor beta chains presented below share a single source sample, sequenced in a study of blood T cell repertoires in COVID-19. Sequencing was performed with immunoSEQ multiplex PCR; in TCRdb, only in-frame clones are kept and a portion is missing. The data show 150,000 to 200,000 clones, 65% to 80% seen once. The sequenced material came from peripheral blood. Receptors were obtained from a man in his 60s with acute or convalescent COVID-19.

CDR3 amino acids: CASSYSQQGGNTIYF. CDR3 nucleotides: TGTGCCAGCAGCTATTCCCAGCAGGGTGGCAACACCATATATTTT. The chain employs TRBV7-2 and TRBJ1-3; a possible D gene is TRBD1 (5 bases). The CDR3 consists of 15 residues. V was trimmed by 4 bases and J by 7 bases, leaving 17 bases between them. Germline CDR1 reads SGHTA; CDR2 reads FQGNSA.

The V call is TRBV9, the J call TRBJ1-5, with D perhaps TRBD1 (6 bases). The germline V gene has CDR1 SGDLS and CDR2 YYNGEE. This CDR3 has 15 residues. Trimming took 0 bases from V and 3 from J, leaving 10 bases between them. The CDR3: CASSVEGQLNQPQHF. The CDR3 DNA follows: TGTGCCAGCAGCGTAGAAGGACAGCTCAATCAGCCCCAGCATTTT.

The genes are TRBV25-1 and TRBJ1-5; 8 bases align to TRBD1. J lost 0 bases, V lost 3 bases, and 1 base had no gene match. Germline loops: CDR1 MGHDK, CDR2 SYGVNS. The CDR3 sequence is 15 residues long. This chain's CDR3 is CASSEGQASNQPQHF. The CDR3 region has the DNA TGTGCCAGCAGTGAGGGACAGGCTAGCAATCAGCCCCAGCATTTT.

The genes are TRBV18 and TRBJ2-1; 9 bases match TRBD2. The CDR3 is made up of 15 amino acids. Germline trimming cut 1 base from V and 5 bases from J; bases unmatched to any gene: 3. Germline V gene lookup returns CDR1 KGHSH and CDR2 LQKENI. The CDR3 is CASSPLVAGDNEQFF. The CDR3 bases are TGTGCCAGCTCACCACTGGTAGCGGGGGACAATGAGCAGTTCTTC.

V gene TRBV6-5 combines with J gene TRBJ1-5; TRBD1 might be the D (5 bases). Between the trimmed V and J ends, which lost 9 bases and 3 bases, there was a span of 12 bases. In germline, CDR1 is MNHEY, CDR2 SVGAGI. The CDR3 contains 13 residues. The CDR3 sequence: CASGDRFNQPQHF. CDR3 coding DNA: TGTGCCAGTGGTGACAGATTCAATCAGCCCCAGCATTTT.

V is TRBV19 and J is TRBJ2-7; tentative D call: TRBD1 (6 bases). The V and J ends lost 2 bases and 1 base respectively, with 15 bases between them. In germline, CDR1 is LNHDA, CDR2 SQIVND (reference sequence). CDR3 length: 16 residues. The CDR3 region is CASSISHGTPSYEQYF. CDR3 nucleotides: TGTGCCAGTAGTATATCGCATGGGACACCGTCCTACGAGCAGTACTTC.

The chain recombines TRBV18 with TRBJ1-2; no clear D gene. Germline loops: CDR1 KGHSH, CDR2 LQKENI. The CDR3 length is 14 residues. The V end was cut by 4 bases, the J end by 3 bases, with 12 bases between. The CDR3 DNA reads as TGTGCCAGCTCACTTACTCCTGAGGACTATGGCTACACCTTC. Its protein is CASSLTPEDYGYTF.

This clone has a single count. V is TRBV12-3 or TRBV12-4 and J is TRBJ1-1; D is unresolved. This CDR3 region has 13 residues. V shed 6 bases and J shed 1 base, with 9 bases lying between them. CDR3 amino acids: CASREQPNTEAFF. CDR3 bases: TGTGCCAGCAGGGAACAGCCGAACACTGAAGCTTTCTTT.

This clone turned up a few times. The CDR3 DNA is TGTGCCAGCAGTCGCCTCGGGGAGCGGCTCTATGGCTACACCTTC. Protein product: CASSRLGERLYGYTF. The V gene is TRBV6-2 or TRBV6-3, the J gene TRBJ1-2, with D unclear. CDR1 MNHEY and CDR2 SVGEGT come from the germline V gene. The CDR3 length is 15 residues. Trimming removed 5 bases at V and 4 bases at J, with 17 bases between.

In its sample, this clone was seen a few times. CDR3 sequence reads: CASSLAAGPNAYEQYF. CDR3 in DNA: TGTGCCAGCAGCTTAGCGGCGGGACCGAATGCCTACGAGCAGTACTTC. This chain links TRBV7-8 with TRBJ2-7, with a possible D match to TRBD2 (6 bases). This CDR3 comprises 16 residues. In germline, CDR1 is SGHVS, CDR2 FQNEAQ. Trimming shortened V by 0 bases and J by 2 bases, and 14 bases separated the two germline ends.

This chain joins TRBV30 and TRBJ2-2; TRBD2 might be the D (5 bases). CDR3 length: 13 residues. V lost 4 bases and J 4 bases, leaving 10 bases between the germline ends. Germline CDR1 GTSNPN, CDR2 SVGIG (reference sequence). CDR3 in amino acids: CAWTYGSTGELFF. The CDR3 region has the DNA TGTGCCTGGACCTATGGGAGCACCGGGGAGCTGTTTTTT.

This clone turned up a few times. V is TRBV7-2 and J is TRBJ1-3, with TRBD1 identical over 10 bases. Trimming at V came to 7 bases and at J to 3 bases, leaving 3 bases not matched to a gene. This CDR3 has 14 residues. Germline-derived CDR1 and CDR2 are SGHTA and FQGNSA. In DNA form, the CDR3 reads TGTGCCAGCAAGGACAGGGGGTATGGAAACACCATATATTTT. Its translation: CASKDRGYGNTIYF.

The rearrangement joins TRBV18 to TRBJ2-1; the match to TRBD2 covers 10 bases. V lost 3 bases and J lost 4; bases outside the gene matches: 9. The CDR3 extends over 17 amino acids. CDR1 and CDR2 from the germline V gene are KGHSH and LQKENI. The CDR3 reads CASSPPQTSGLYNEQFF. CDR3 sequence (DNA): TGTGCCAGCTCACCCCCTCAGACTAGCGGGTTATACAATGAGCAGTTCTTC.

The genes are TRBV7-9 and TRBJ2-5, with TRBD2 identical over 8 bases. The V and J ends lost 2 bases and 0 bases, in that order; junction bases with no gene match: 8. CDR3 length: 17 residues. Germline V gives CDR1 SEHNR, CDR2 FQNEAQ (reference sequence). CDR3 residues: CASSLPSGGEYQETQYF. The CDR3 DNA is TGTGCCAGCAGCTTACCATCGGGGGGGGAGTACCAAGAGACCCAGTACTTC.

V and J are TRBV5-5 and TRBJ2-1, with TRBD1 matching over 8 bases. CDR1 is SGHKS, CDR2 YYEKEE, per germline (reference sequence). Germline trimming cut 4 bases from V and 5 bases from J; bases unmatched to any gene: 8. The CDR3 length is 15 residues. The CDR3 is CASSLGQGGNNEQFF. CDR3 nucleotides: TGTGCCAGCAGCCTTGGACAGGGTGGGAACAATGAGCAGTTCTTC. Variable domain in full (rest from reference TRBV5-5 and TRBJ2-1): DAGVTQSPTHLIKTRGQQVTLRCSPISGHKSVSWYQQVLGQGPQFIFQYYEKEERGRGNFPDRFSARQFPNYSSELNVNALLLGDSALYLCASSLGQGGNNEQFFGPGTRLTVL.

The rearrangement links TRBV7-2 to TRBJ1-2; 7 bases are shared with TRBD1. Germline V gene sequence: CDR1 SGHTA, CDR2 FQGNSA. Germline trimming cut 3 bases from V and 7 bases from J; bases unmatched to any gene: 8. This CDR3 is 14 amino acids long. The CDR3 is CASSFDRDRGGYTF. The CDR3 DNA follows: TGTGCCAGCAGCTTCGACAGGGACCGAGGTGGCTACACCTTC.

This sequence joins TRBV12-3 or TRBV12-4 and TRBJ2-7, with 7 bases identical to TRBD1. V trimming: 3 bases; J trimming: 6 bases; junction bases outside the gene matches: 5. The CDR3 is made up of 13 amino acids. Here the CDR3 DNA reads TGTGCCAGCAGTTTTACAGGGGTGGCCGAGCAGTACTTC. It is translated as CASSFTGVAEQYF.

V and J are TRBV14 and TRBJ2-1, with 11 positions matching TRBD2. The CDR3 runs to 16 residues. CDR1 is SGHDN, CDR2 FVKESK, per germline. V lost 1 base to trimming and J lost 5 bases; unmatched junction nucleotides: 4. CDR3 sequence: CASSQVGLAGHNEQFF. In DNA, the CDR3 is TGTGCCAGCAGCCAAGTTGGACTAGCGGGCCACAATGAGCAGTTCTTC.

The genes are TRBV4-1 and TRBJ1-3, with 8 bases identical to TRBD1. The CDR3 sequence is 17 residues long. Germline V gene lookup returns CDR1 MGHRA and CDR2 YSYEKL. With 0 bases clipped from V and 0 bases from J, the junction kept 4 bases outside the gene matches. CDR3 DNA sequence: TGCGCCAGCAGCCAAGAGACAGGGGCCGCCTCTGGAAACACCATATATTTT. This codes for CASSQETGAASGNTIYF.

The chain has TRBV7-2 and TRBJ2-5, with D perhaps matching TRBD2 (7 bases). The length of the CDR3 is 17 residues. The germline gives CDR1 SGHTA, CDR2 FQGNSA. V was trimmed by 5 bases and J by 3 bases, leaving 22 bases between them. The CDR3 DNA sequence: TGTGCCAGCAGCCTAGGGGGGCCCCAGAGCGGGGAAGAGACCCAGTACTTC. Translation: CASSLGGPQSGEETQYF.

The chain has TRBV13 and TRBJ2-5; 10 bases align to TRBD1. Germline loops: CDR1 PRHDT, CDR2 FYEKMQ (reference sequence). The CDR3 is made up of 15 amino acids. V was pared by 1 base and J by 5 bases, with 4 bases of the junction left unmatched. CDR3 nucleotide sequence: TGTGCCAGCAGCTTAGCGGGACAGGGGAGGGAGACCCAGTACTTC. Protein: CASSLAGQGRETQYF.

The chain joins TRBV19 to TRBJ2-3, with D possibly TRBD2 on 7 matching bases. Per germline, CDR1 LNHDA and CDR2 SQIVND (reference sequence). Trimming took off 7 bases at V and 3 bases at J, with 14 bases between the two ends. The CDR3 is 14 amino acids. The CDR3 sequence: CASKKGGGTDTQYF. The CDR3 DNA follows: TGTGCCAGTAAGAAAGGGGGGGGGACAGATACGCAGTATTTT. Drawing the rest from reference TRBV19 and TRBJ2-3, the complete variable domain is DGGITQSPKYLFRKEGQNVTLSCEQNLNHDAMYWYRQDPGQGLRLIYYSQIVNDFQKGDIAEGYSVSREKKESFPLTVTSAQKNPTAFYLCASKKGGGTDTQYFGPGTRLTVL.

V usage is TRBV9 and J usage is TRBJ2-7; no reliable D call. The length of the CDR3 is 13 residues. Germline CDR1 reads SGDLS; CDR2 reads YYNGEE. V lost 0 bases and J lost 3, with 7 bases in between. The chain's CDR3 is CASSVVSGYEQYF. CDR3 DNA: TGTGCCAGCAGCGTAGTCTCGGGCTACGAGCAGTACTTC.

V and J are TRBV2 and TRBJ1-3, with 10 nucleotides matching TRBD1. The CDR3 contains 17 residues. V was clipped by 6 bases and J by 0 bases; unmatched bases: 8. CDR1 SNHLY and CDR2 FYNNEI come from the germline V gene. The CDR3 DNA reads as TGTGCCAGCAGGGCCGGGACAGGGGTCCGCTCTGGAAACACCATATATTTT. Protein: CASRAGTGVRSGNTIYF.

This chain uses TRBV6-5 with TRBJ1-5, with no clear D. CDR3 length: 15 residues. Between the trimmed V and J ends, which lost 10 bases and 5 bases, there was a span of 21 bases. Germline lookup yields CDR1 MNHEY and CDR2 SVGAGI. This CDR3 reads CATALGSADHQPQHF. CDR3 DNA: TGTGCCACCGCCTTAGGGAGCGCGGACCATCAGCCCCAGCATTTT.

The genes are TRBV30 and TRBJ1-1; a weak D match, TRBD1 (6 bases). V gave up 2 bases and J gave up 6 bases, with 13 bases separating them. The length of the CDR3 is 13 residues. Per germline, CDR1 GTSNPN and CDR2 SVGIG (reference sequence). The CDR3 region is CAWSSQGWSEAFF. CDR3 nucleotide sequence: TGTGCCTGGAGTAGCCAGGGGTGGTCTGAAGCTTTCTTT.

About this clone: Other DNA sequences of this sample code for an identical CDR3. This chain connects TRBV6-5 to TRBJ1-1; no definite D call. Trimming cost V 2 bases and J 1 base, with 5 bases left between them. The CDR3 totals 13 residues. CDR1 is MNHEY and CDR2 is SVGAGI in the germline V gene. CDR3 DNA sequence: TGTGCCAGCAGTTACCCCGGGAACACTGAAGCTTTCTTT. Encoded protein: CASSYPGNTEAFF.

The chain combines TRBV12-3 or TRBV12-4 with TRBJ2-2; D ambiguous. CDR3 length: 12 residues. The V end lost 5 bases, the J end lost 6 bases, and 7 bases lay between the germline ends. CDR3 amino acids: CASSPTAGELFF. DNA for the CDR3: TGTGCCAGCAGTCCCACGGCCGGGGAGCTGTTTTTT.

The J gene is TRBJ1-1, the V gene TRBV19; D might be TRBD1 (5 bases). This CDR3 region has 14 residues. With 5 bases removed from V and 4 bases from J, the gap between germline ends came to 14 bases. In germline, CDR1 is LNHDA, CDR2 SQIVND (reference sequence). CDR3 in DNA: TGTGCCAGTAGTCCCGCGGGGGGAATCACTGAAGCTTTCTTT. Amino acid sequence: CASSPAGGITEAFF.

The CDR3 here is CATSRDLYEQYF. CDR3 DNA sequence: TGTGCCACCAGCAGAGATCTTTACGAGCAGTACTTC. The chain joins TRBV15 to TRBJ2-7, with D hard to call. Trimming removed 0 bases from V and 4 bases from J, with 4 bases in between. This CDR3 has 12 amino acids. The V gene's germline CDR1 is LNHNV and CDR2 YYDKDF (reference sequence).

V is TRBV11-2 and J is TRBJ1-1; the D is unclear. CDR1 and CDR2 (germline): SGHAT, FQNNGV. Trimming stripped 8 bases from V and 6 bases from J, with 16 bases between. The CDR3 loop spans 13 amino acids. The CDR3, as DNA: TGTGCCAGCCGATTCAGTGCTTTGCCTGAAGCTTTCTTT. Amino acid sequence: CASRFSALPEAFF.